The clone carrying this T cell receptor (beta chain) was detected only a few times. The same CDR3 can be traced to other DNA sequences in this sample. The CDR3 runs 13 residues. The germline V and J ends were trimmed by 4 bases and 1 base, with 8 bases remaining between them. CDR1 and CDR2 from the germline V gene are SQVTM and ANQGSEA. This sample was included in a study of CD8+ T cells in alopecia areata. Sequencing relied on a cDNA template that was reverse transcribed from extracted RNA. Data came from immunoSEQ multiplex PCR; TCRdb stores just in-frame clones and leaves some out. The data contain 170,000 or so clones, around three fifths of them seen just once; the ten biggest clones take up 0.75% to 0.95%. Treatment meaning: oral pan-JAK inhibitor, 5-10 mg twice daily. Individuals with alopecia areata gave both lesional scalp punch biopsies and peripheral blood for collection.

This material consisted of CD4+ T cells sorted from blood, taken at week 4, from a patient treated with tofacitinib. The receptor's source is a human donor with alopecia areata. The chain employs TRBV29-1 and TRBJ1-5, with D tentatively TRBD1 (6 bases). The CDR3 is CSVGQGSNQPQHF. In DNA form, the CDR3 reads TGCAGCGTTGGTCAGGGGAGCAATCAGCCCCAGCATTTT.